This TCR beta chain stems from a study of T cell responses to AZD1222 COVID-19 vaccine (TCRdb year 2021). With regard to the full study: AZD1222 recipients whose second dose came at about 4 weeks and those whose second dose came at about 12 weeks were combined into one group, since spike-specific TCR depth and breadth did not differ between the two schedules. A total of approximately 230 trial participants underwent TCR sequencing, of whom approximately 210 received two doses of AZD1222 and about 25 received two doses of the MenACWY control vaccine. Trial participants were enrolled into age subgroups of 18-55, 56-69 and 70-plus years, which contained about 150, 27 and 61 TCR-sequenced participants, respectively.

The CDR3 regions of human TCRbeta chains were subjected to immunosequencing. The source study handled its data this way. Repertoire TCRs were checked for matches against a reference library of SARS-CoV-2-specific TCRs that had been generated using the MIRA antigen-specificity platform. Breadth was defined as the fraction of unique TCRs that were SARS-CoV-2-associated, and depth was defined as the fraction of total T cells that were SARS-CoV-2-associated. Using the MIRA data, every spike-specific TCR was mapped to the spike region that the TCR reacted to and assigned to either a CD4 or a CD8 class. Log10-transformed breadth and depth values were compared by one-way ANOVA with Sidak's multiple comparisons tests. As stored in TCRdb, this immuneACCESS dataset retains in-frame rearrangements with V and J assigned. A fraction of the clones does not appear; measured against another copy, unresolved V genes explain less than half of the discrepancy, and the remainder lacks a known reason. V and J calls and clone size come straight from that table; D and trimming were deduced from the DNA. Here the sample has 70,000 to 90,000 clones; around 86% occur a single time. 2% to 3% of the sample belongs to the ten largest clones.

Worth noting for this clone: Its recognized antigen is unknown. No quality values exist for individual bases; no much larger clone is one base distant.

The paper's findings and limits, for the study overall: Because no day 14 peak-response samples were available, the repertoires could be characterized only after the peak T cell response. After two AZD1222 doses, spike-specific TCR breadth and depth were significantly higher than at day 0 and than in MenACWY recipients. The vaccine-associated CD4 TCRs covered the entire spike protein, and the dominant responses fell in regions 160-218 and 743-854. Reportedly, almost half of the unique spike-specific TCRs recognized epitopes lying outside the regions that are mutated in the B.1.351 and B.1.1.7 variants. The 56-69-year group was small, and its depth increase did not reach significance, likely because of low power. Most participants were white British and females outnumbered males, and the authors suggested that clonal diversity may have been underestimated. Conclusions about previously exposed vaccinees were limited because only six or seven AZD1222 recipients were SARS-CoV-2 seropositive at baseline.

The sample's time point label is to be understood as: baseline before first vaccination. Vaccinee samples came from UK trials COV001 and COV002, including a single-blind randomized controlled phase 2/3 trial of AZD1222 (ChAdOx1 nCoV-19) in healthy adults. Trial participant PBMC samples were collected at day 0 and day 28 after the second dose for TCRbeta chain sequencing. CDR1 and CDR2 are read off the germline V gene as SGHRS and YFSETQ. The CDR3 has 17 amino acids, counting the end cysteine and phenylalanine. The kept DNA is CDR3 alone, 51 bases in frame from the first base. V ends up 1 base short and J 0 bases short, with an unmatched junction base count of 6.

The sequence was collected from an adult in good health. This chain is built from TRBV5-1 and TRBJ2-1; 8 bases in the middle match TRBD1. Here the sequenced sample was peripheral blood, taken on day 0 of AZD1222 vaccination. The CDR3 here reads CASSLFGTGDSYNEQFF. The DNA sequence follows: TGCGCCAGCAGCTTGTTCGGGACAGGTGACTCCTACAATGAGCAGTTCTTC.